This T cell receptor beta chain came from a study of blood T cell repertoires in COVID-19. At the level of the study: Acute-phase and convalescent COVID-19 samples originated in the United States, Italy and Spain. From T cells, B-cell-depleted T cells, or PBMCs came the material, which was cDNA or gDNA.

The germline V gene encodes CDR1 MGHRA and CDR2 YSYEKL. V shed 2 bases and J shed 8 bases, with 13 bases lying between them. The CDR3 extends over 14 amino acids. Per the authors' pipeline: Estimates of nucleated cell counts were drawn from the amplification of reference gene primers. The data were produced by immunoSEQ multiplex PCR, yet TCRdb's version contains in-frame clones alone and is incomplete. Clonal size and the V and J genes are those of that table, whereas D and trimming came from the DNA. The data contain about 200,000 clones, roughly 90% of them singletons. The chain is built from TRBV4-1 and TRBJ2-1; tentatively, D is TRBD2 (5 bases). Sequencing used peripheral blood. This TCR derives from a man aged 40-49 years with acute or convalescent COVID-19. The CDR3 DNA sequence: TGCGCCAGCAGCCAATGGCCCCTGAGGGATGAGCAGTTCTTC. Residues: CASSQWPLRDEQFF.